The 27 T cell receptor beta chains reported below all come from one sample, sequenced in a study of glioma-infiltrating T cells after dendritic cell vaccination. TCRdb keeps only in-frame clones here, not all; method: immunoSEQ multiplex PCR. The repertoire includes over 90,000 clones, around 80% of them detected once, and 5.4% sits in the top ten. Indicated time point: after dendritic cell vaccination, including at tumor progression/relapse. The material was blood, obtained after dendritic cell vaccination. These receptors all stem from a human donor with glioblastoma.

The rearrangement joins TRBV2 to TRBJ1-5; tentative D call: TRBD1 (5 bases). The germline V and J ends were trimmed by 7 bases and 1 base, with 14 bases remaining between them. The CDR3 is 15 residues long. From germline, CDR1 is SNHLY and CDR2 FYNNEI. DNA of the CDR3: TGTGCCAGCACCAGGGAACTATCAAGCAATCAGCCCCAGCATTTT. This translates into CASTRELSSNQPQHF. Based on the CDR3 plus reference TRBV2 and TRBJ1-5, the full variable domain is EPEVTQTPSHQVTQMGQEVILRCVPISNHLYFYWYRQILGQKVEFLVSFYNNEISEKSEIFDDQFSVERPDGSNFTLKIRSTKLEDSAMYFCASTRELSSNQPQHFGDGTRLSIL.

This sequence joins TRBV4-1 and TRBJ1-2, with D maybe TRBD1 (6 bases). Germline V CDR1 and CDR2: MGHRA, YSYEKL. The CDR3 contains 16 residues. Between the trimmed V and J ends, which lost 0 bases and 8 bases, there was a span of 19 bases. The CDR3 sequence is CASSQDSQGRTGGYTF. The CDR3 nucleotides read TGCGCCAGCAGCCAAGATTCGCAGGGGAGAACGGGAGGCTACACCTTC.

V usage is TRBV30 and J usage is TRBJ1-4; possibly TRBD1 for D (6 bases). With 2 bases removed from V and 0 bases from J, the gap between germline ends came to 13 bases. This CDR3 has 16 residues. CDR1 GTSNPN and CDR2 SVGIG come from the germline V gene (reference sequence). The CDR3 region is CAWSLGQQSTNEKLFF. The CDR3, as DNA: TGTGCCTGGAGTTTAGGACAGCAATCAACTAATGAAAAACTGTTTTTT.

In the case of this clone: A junction end diverges from the germline sequence, so it may reflect a read error. The gene calls are TRBV7-6 and TRBJ2-1; D might be TRBD2 (6 bases). This CDR3 spans 18 amino acids. Germline V gene lookup returns CDR1 SGHVS and CDR2 FNYEAQ. The CDR3 DNA follows: TGTGCCAGCAGCCTAGCGTCTGCCTCATCGAGCTCCTACAATGAGCAGTTCTTC. Protein product: CASSLASASSSSYNEQFF. The full variable domain, its missing parts supplied by reference TRBV7-6 and TRBJ2-1, is GAGVSQSPRYKVTKRGQDVALRCDPISGHVSLYWYRQALGQGPEFLTYFNYEAQQDKSGLPNDRFSAERPEGSISTLTIQRTEQRDSAMYRCASSLASASSSSYNEQFFGPGTRLTVL.

CDR3 DNA sequence: TGCGCCAGCAGCTTGGCCCGGGAAACCTACAATGAGCAGTTCTTC. Translating it yields CASSLARETYNEQFF. The V gene is TRBV5-1, the J gene TRBJ2-1; a possible D gene is TRBD2 (5 bases). The ends were cut back, 0 bases at V and 2 bases at J, with 9 bases in the middle. The germline V gene encodes CDR1 SGHRS and CDR2 YFSETQ. The CDR3 runs to 15 residues.

The CDR3 reads CASSLLGTGGTDTQYF. CDR3 in DNA: TGTGCCAGCAGCTTGTTAGGGACAGGGGGCACAGATACGCAGTATTTT. This chain links TRBV7-9 with TRBJ2-3; TRBD1 agrees at 10 bases. With 3 bases clipped from V and 1 base from J, the junction kept 4 bases outside the gene matches. Looked up from germline, CDR1 is SEHNR and CDR2 is FQNEAQ (reference sequence). This CDR3 region has 16 residues.

The rearrangement links TRBV19 to TRBJ2-6, with no clear D. The germline gives CDR1 LNHDA, CDR2 SQIVND (reference sequence). V shed 5 bases and J shed 1 base, with 9 bases lying between them. The CDR3 is 15 residues long. The CDR3 DNA reads TGTGCCAGTAGTTCGACAACTTCTGGGGCCAACGTCCTGACTTTC. Protein product: CASSSTTSGANVLTF.

The chain's CDR3 is CASSVGLDRVNEQFF. Written as DNA, the CDR3 is TGTGCCAGCAGCGTAGGACTAGATCGGGTCAATGAGCAGTTCTTC. This sequence joins TRBV9 and TRBJ2-1; D is perhaps TRBD2 (6 bases). Trimming took off 0 bases at V and 6 bases at J, with 13 bases between the two ends. CDR3 length: 15 residues. Germline lookup yields CDR1 SGDLS and CDR2 YYNGEE.

This chain uses TRBV7-2 with TRBJ2-1; D unclear. Trimming stripped 5 bases from V and 0 bases from J, with 11 bases between. Per germline, CDR1 SGHTA and CDR2 FQGNSA. This CDR3 contains 15 residues. CDR3 DNA sequence: TGTGCCAGCAGCCCTTTCACGAGCTCCTACAATGAGCAGTTCTTC. Its translation is CASSPFTSSYNEQFF. The full variable domain, with the rest looked up from reference TRBV7-2 and TRBJ2-1, is GAGVSQSPSNKVTEKGKDVELRCDPISGHTALYWYRQSLGQGLEFLIYFQGNSAPDKSGLPSDRFSAERTGGSVSTLTIQRTQQEDSAVYLCASSPFTSSYNEQFFGPGTRLTVL.

Many counts were recorded for this clone. The chain couples TRBV19 to TRBJ2-7, with 8 bases that match TRBD1. V lost 4 bases, J lost 0 bases, and 8 bases stayed unmatched. Germline CDR1 reads LNHDA; CDR2 reads SQIVND (reference sequence). The CDR3 has 16 residues. CDR3 sequence: CASSRATGASSYEQYF. CDR3 in DNA: TGTGCCAGTAGTAGGGCGACAGGGGCCAGCTCCTACGAGCAGTACTTC.

This CDR3 reads CAWSGGLGQPQHF. The CDR3 DNA sequence: TGTGCCTGGTCAGGTGGTTTGGGTCAGCCCCAGCATTTT. V is TRBV30 and J is TRBJ1-5, with unresolved D. The CDR3 is 13 residues long. V was shortened by 5 bases and J by 6 bases, with 14 bases between the two germline ends. Per germline, CDR1 GTSNPN and CDR2 SVGIG (reference sequence).

The chain recombines TRBV29-1 with TRBJ1-1; TRBD1 is a possible D gene (5 bases). V was clipped by 0 bases and J by 4 bases, with 15 bases between them. This CDR3 is built from 15 residues. From germline, CDR1 is SQVTM and CDR2 ANQGSEA. As DNA, the CDR3 is TGCAGCGTTGAAGATACGCTCCGAAGGGGCACTGAAGCTTTCTTT. Its translation: CSVEDTLRRGTEAFF.

The chain carries TRBV19 and TRBJ1-5; TRBD1 is a possible D gene (6 bases). V dropped 7 bases and J dropped 4 bases, with 17 bases sitting between them. Germline assignment: CDR1 LNHDA and CDR2 SQIVND (reference sequence). The CDR3 is made up of 15 amino acids. CDR3 protein: CASTRGGQGNQPQHF. Here the CDR3 DNA reads TGTGCCAGTACCCGGGGGGGCCAGGGGAATCAGCCCCAGCATTTT.

This clone is a singleton in its sample. The genes are TRBV28 and TRBJ2-1, with D possibly being TRBD2 (5 bases). CDR1 and CDR2 (germline): MDHEN, SYDVKM. Trimming stripped 7 bases from V and 7 bases from J, with 8 bases between. The CDR3 covers 11 residues. The CDR3 DNA is TGTGCCAGCACCACTAGAAATGAGCAGTTCTTC. Amino acid sequence: CASTTRNEQFF. The variable domain in full, with the rest retrieved from reference TRBV28 and TRBJ2-1, is DVKVTQSSRYLVKRTGEKVFLECVQDMDHENMFWYRQDPGLGLRLIYFSYDVKMKEKGDIPEGYSVSREKKERFSLILESASTNQTSMYLCASTTRNEQFFGPGTRLTVL.

V is TRBV2 and J is TRBJ1-2; the match to TRBD1 covers 7 bases. This CDR3 has 14 residues. Germline CDR1 reads SNHLY; CDR2 reads FYNNEI. With V trimmed by 5 bases and J by 6 bases, 9 bases remained unmatched. For the CDR3, the DNA is TGTGCCAGCAGTCGGAGGGGGCGCGACCATGGCTACACCTTC. Its protein is CASSRRGRDHGYTF.

The V gene is TRBV2, the J gene TRBJ1-5; the match to TRBD1 covers 7 bases. The V gene's germline CDR1 is SNHLY and CDR2 FYNNEI. The CDR3 sequence is 15 residues long. The V and J ends lost 0 bases and 5 bases, in that order; junction bases with no gene match: 4. CDR3 in amino acids: CASSEATGIYQPQHF. The CDR3 coding sequence is TGTGCCAGCAGTGAAGCGACAGGGATTTATCAGCCCCAGCATTTT.

The V call is TRBV28, the J call TRBJ1-2, with D possibly matching TRBD1 (5 bases). This CDR3 contains 12 residues. Trimming took 2 bases from V and 7 from J, leaving 8 bases between them. Germline V gene lookup returns CDR1 MDHEN and CDR2 SYDVKM. The CDR3, as DNA: TGTGCCAGCAGTTTAGCAGGGTTTGGCTACACCTTC. Translating gives CASSLAGFGYTF.

V and J are TRBV13 and TRBJ2-5, with TRBD2 matching over 9 bases. The J call may be incorrect, as the DNA end agrees better with TRBJ2-7. The germline CDR1 and CDR2 sequences are PRHDT and FYEKMQ (reference sequence). The CDR3 runs to 15 residues. The DNA for the CDR3 is TGTGCCAGCAGCTTAATGACTAGCGGAACCTACGAGCAGTACTTC. It specifies CASSLMTSGTYEQYF.

V and J are TRBV9 and TRBJ1-2; perhaps TRBD1 as D (5 bases). The CDR3 is made up of 16 amino acids. Trimming took 0 bases from V and 6 from J, leaving 18 bases between them. Germline loops: CDR1 SGDLS, CDR2 YYNGEE. As DNA, the CDR3 is TGTGCCAGCAGCGTAGGATACCGGGGGTCGTCTGATGGCTACACCTTC. Encoded protein: CASSVGYRGSSDGYTF.

As DNA, the CDR3 is TGCAGCGTTGGTCGCGGGACGGGCTCCTACGAGCAGTACTTC. This gives the protein CSVGRGTGSYEQYF. The genes are TRBV29-1 and TRBJ2-7, with D possibly matching TRBD2 (6 bases). The CDR3 contains 14 residues. Germline V gene data show CDR1 as SQVTM and CDR2 as ANQGSEA. Trimming pared 4 bases from V and 0 bases from J, leaving 13 bases between.

The chain has TRBV5-1 and TRBJ2-7; 7 positions match TRBD1. Trimming at V came to 0 bases and at J to 3 bases, leaving 3 bases not matched to a gene. The CDR3 covers 14 residues. Germline CDR1 reads SGHRS; CDR2 reads YFSETQ. CDR3 nucleotides: TGCGCCAGCAGCTTGGAACAGGGGAGCTACGAGCAGTACTTC. Its translation is CASSLEQGSYEQYF.

This chain links TRBV2 with TRBJ1-4; 7 positions agree with TRBD1. Germline values: CDR1 SNHLY, CDR2 FYNNEI. This CDR3 contains 15 residues. The J segment lost 0 bases and the V segment lost 6 bases, leaving 4 bases of the junction unmatched. The CDR3 loop is CASSRQGPTNEKLFF. DNA of the CDR3: TGTGCCAGCAGCAGACAGGGCCCAACTAATGAAAAACTGTTTTTT. Supplemented by reference TRBV2 and TRBJ1-4, the full variable domain reads EPEVTQTPSHQVTQMGQEVILRCVPISNHLYFYWYRQILGQKVEFLVSFYNNEISEKSEIFDDQFSVERPDGSNFTLKIRSTKLEDSAMYFCASSRQGPTNEKLFFGSGTQLSVL.

The CDR3 DNA is TGTGCCAGCAGTCTTTGGAGTTATACTGAAGCTTTCTTT. Translated: CASSLWSYTEAFF. The gene calls are TRBV27 and TRBJ1-1; no clear D. Trimming took 5 bases from V and 5 from J, leaving 12 bases between them. CDR1 MNHEY and CDR2 SMNVEV come from the germline V gene (reference sequence). This CDR3 comprises 13 residues.

This chain joins TRBV19 and TRBJ1-5; a weak D match, TRBD1 (5 bases). CDR3 length equals 16 residues. Between the trimmed V and J ends, which lost 7 bases and 3 bases, there was a span of 19 bases. Germline V gene data show CDR1 as LNHDA and CDR2 as SQIVND (reference sequence). The CDR3 spells CASTPSGPAINQPQHF. The DNA of the CDR3 is TGTGCCAGTACCCCCTCAGGGCCGGCCATCAATCAGCCCCAGCATTTT.

This chain uses TRBV30 with TRBJ2-5; the D gene is possibly TRBD1 (6 bases). Trimming took off 3 bases at V and 7 bases at J, with 18 bases between the two ends. This CDR3 has 14 residues. Germline lookup yields CDR1 GTSNPN and CDR2 SVGIG (reference sequence). Written as DNA, the CDR3 is TGTGCCTGGAGGGCGCACGATCGAGGGGGGACCCAGTACTTC. This translates into CAWRAHDRGGTQYF.

The rearrangement joins TRBV5-8 to TRBJ2-5; unclear D gene. The CDR3 consists of 14 residues. The V and J ends lost 2 bases and 2 bases respectively, with 10 bases between them. Looked up from germline, CDR1 is SGHTS and CDR2 is YDEGEE. CDR3 region: CASSLVAQQETQYF. CDR3 coding DNA: TGTGCCAGCAGCTTAGTGGCCCAGCAAGAGACCCAGTACTTC.

The rearrangement joins TRBV6-5 to TRBJ1-4; D is uncertain. The germline V gene encodes CDR1 MNHEY and CDR2 SVGAGI. The CDR3 is 16 residues long. V gave up 0 bases and J gave up 5 bases, with 13 bases separating them. The CDR3 bases are TGTGCCAGCAGTTACTCGATTACCAGGTTAAATGAAAAACTGTTTTTT. Residues: CASSYSITRLNEKLFF.